This TCR beta chain was captured by sequencing in a study of cytomegalovirus exposure and HLA in healthy donors. This table comes from immunoSEQ multiplex PCR, and its TCRdb copy is limited to in-frame clones, with some not included. The repertoire includes under 200,000 clones, approximately 86% of them detected once, and more than 2% sits in the top ten. The CDR3 consists of 12 residues. Trimming pared 7 bases from V and 5 bases from J, leaving 11 bases between. Germline V gene data show CDR1 as SQVTM and CDR2 as ANQGSEA. As for this clone: What it binds is not known.

Study-level points and caveats: According to the study, about 180 TCR beta chains were cytomegalovirus-associated.

This rearrangement joins TRBV29-1 to TRBJ2-2, with D unresolved. This TCR came from a woman aged 18-29 years in good health and CMV-seronegative. Sequencing was performed on PBMCs. In nucleotides, the CDR3 is TGCAGCGCTTTGATACAAACCGGGGAGCTGTTTTTT. It translates to CSALIQTGELFF.